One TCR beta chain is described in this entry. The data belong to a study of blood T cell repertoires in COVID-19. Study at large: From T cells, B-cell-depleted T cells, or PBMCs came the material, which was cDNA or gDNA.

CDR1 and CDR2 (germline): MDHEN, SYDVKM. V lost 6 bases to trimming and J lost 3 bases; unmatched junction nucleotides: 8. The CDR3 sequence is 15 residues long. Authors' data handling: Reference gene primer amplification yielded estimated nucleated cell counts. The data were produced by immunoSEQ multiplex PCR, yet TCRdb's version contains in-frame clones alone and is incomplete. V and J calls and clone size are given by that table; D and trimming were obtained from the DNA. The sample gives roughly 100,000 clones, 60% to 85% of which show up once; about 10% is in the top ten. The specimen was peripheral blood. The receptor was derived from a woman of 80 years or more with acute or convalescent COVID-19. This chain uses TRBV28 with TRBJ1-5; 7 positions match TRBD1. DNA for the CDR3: TGTGCCAGCAGCTCAGGACAGGTATACAATCAGCCCCAGCATTTT. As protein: CASSSGQVYNQPQHF.